This T cell receptor beta chain was recorded in a study of control samples from healthy donors and cancer patients. TCRdb's table, derived via immunoSEQ multiplex PCR, lists solely in-frame clones and lacks some. The repertoire has roughly 130,000 clones, roughly 90% of them found once; the top ten carry more than 2%. Per the germline V gene, CDR1 is SGHRS and CDR2 is YFSETQ. The V end lost 4 bases, the J end lost 11 bases, and 15 bases lay between the germline ends. CDR3 length equals 12 residues. The V call is TRBV5-1, the J call TRBJ1-1, with D possibly TRBD1 on 5 matching bases. This receptor was obtained from a man aged 18 to 35 in good health. Source material: blood. The CDR3 DNA reads TGCGCCAGCAGCCAGGACGGGACTGGGGCTTTCTTT. Encoded protein: CASSQDGTGAFF.